The clone carrying this T cell receptor (beta chain) was seen once. Its antigen is as yet unknown. The CDR3 does not close with the conserved phenylalanine or tryptophan, likely indicating a read error. Because the CDR3's place on the DNA is in doubt, the DNA is left out and the CDR3 is given as listed by TCRdb. RNA transcripts provided the source from which TCR beta CDR3 regions were amplified. An initial round of RT-PCR targeting the TCR CDR3 relied on the HTBI primer set. TCRdb reanalysed the multiplex PCR reads using MiXCR and keeps one entry per CDR3 protein. The sample holds some 600,000 distinct CDR3 sequences; 46% are singletons and the top ten take roughly 8.2%. Germline V CDR1 and CDR2: KGHDR, SFDVKD. The CDR3 is 14 residues long, counting both termini. This entry belongs to a study of T cells in Graves' hyperthyroidism and ophthalmopathy. Notes on the study in general: Separating ophthalmopathy from stable hyperthyroidism was achieved by a 13 V-J model. Also found in blood were most expanded thyroid clonotypes above 0.001.

Hyperthyroidism patients were newly diagnosed, had disease duration under 2 months, and were aged 18 to 65 years. The rearrangement joins TRBV24-1 to TRBJ2-7. This TCR derives from a woman aged 18-29 years with Graves' hyperthyroidism. The sample was peripheral blood or thyroid tissue (not recorded which). CDR3 sequence: CATSDLGRAPTSST.